This T cell receptor (beta chain) appears in the sequencing data of a study of T cell repertoires in cytomegalovirus infection. About the study: Both a matching HLA type and CMV infection were indicated by public TCR beta signatures. Study results and limitations: The cumulative frequency of public TCR beta families identified carriers of CMV plus the relevant HLA. HLA-C-restricted CMV-specific TCR beta clonotypes were dominant in the ex vivo response.

TCRdb reprocessed the reads with MiXCR, giving one entry per CDR3 protein. This sample has roughly 230,000 distinct CDR3 sequences; roughly an eighth occur once, and the top ten carry 1.5% to 2%. The V end lost 4 bases, the J end lost 3 bases, and 15 bases lay between the germline ends. The CDR3 loop spans 14 amino acids. Looked up from germline, CDR1 is DFQATT and CDR2 is SNEGSKA (reference sequence). This clonotype turned up a few times. What it binds is unknown. This clonotype was obtained from a human donor in good health (CMV status not recorded). Some clones in this sample may be carry-over from other donors' samples. The chain couples TRBV20-1 to TRBJ2-5; D gene ambiguous. The sequencing input was PBMCs. The CDR3 DNA follows: TGCAGTGCTAACCTACCGGCTCCTAAAGAGACCCAGTACTTC. It codes for CSANLPAPKETQYF.